Listed below are T cell receptor beta chains from one sample, sequenced in a study of PD-L1 blockade in urothelial cancer. Libraries were prepared by immunoSEQ multiplex PCR; TCRdb keeps only in-frame clonotypes and omits some of them. The sample holds about 55,000 clones, approximately 77% seen once. Sample: PBMCs, taken around atezolizumab (anti-PD-L1) treatment. The receptors come from a man aged 65-85 years with urothelial cancer. Both conserved end residues are trimmed from each CDR3.

v_gene: TRBV11-2; j_gene: TRBJ2-7; CDR3aa: ASSLALTREQY
v_gene: TRBV10-3; j_gene: TRBJ1-1; CDR3aa: AISEKGGGTEAF
v_gene: TRBV9; j_gene: TRBJ1-1; CDR3aa: ASSVGQGAEAF
v_gene: TRBV2; j_gene: TRBJ2-1; CDR3aa: ASSGGGSYNEQF
v_gene: TRBV7-2; j_gene: TRBJ2-5; CDR3aa: ASSLTGFRETQY
v_gene: TRBV7-2; j_gene: TRBJ1-6; CDR3aa: ASSLGTGRNSPLH
v_gene: TRBV9; j_gene: TRBJ2-3; CDR3aa: ASSRGTGSTDTQY
v_gene: TRBV7-3; j_gene: TRBJ2-6; CDR3aa: ASSREGRGANVLT
v_gene: TRBV28; j_gene: TRBJ1-5; CDR3aa: ASIHRGIYSNQPQH
v_gene: TRBV28; j_gene: TRBJ2-5; CDR3aa: ASSLTTGGGETQY
v_gene: TRBV5-6; j_gene: TRBJ1-1; CDR3aa: ASSSLGQGVEAF
v_gene: TRBV7-2; j_gene: TRBJ2-7; CDR3aa: ASSLTGTSGRVEQY
v_gene: TRBV4-1; j_gene: TRBJ2-7; CDR3aa: ASSQDTYGQPTYEQY
v_gene: TRBV9; j_gene: TRBJ2-2; CDR3aa: ASSVEGLAGGLGTGELF
v_gene: TRBV15; j_gene: TRBJ2-7; CDR3aa: ATSRGQRYEQY
v_gene: TRBV19; j_gene: TRBJ1-5; CDR3aa: ASSMLGQGFQPQH
v_gene: TRBV4-2; j_gene: TRBJ2-3; CDR3aa: ASSPITSGRSPTDTQY
v_gene: TRBV5-4; j_gene: TRBJ2-1; CDR3aa: ASSPAGLAGDNEQF
v_gene: TRBV7-3; j_gene: TRBJ1-6; CDR3aa: ASSLNRHSPLH
v_gene: TRBV2; j_gene: TRBJ2-3; CDR3aa: ASSVLADTDTQY
v_gene: TRBV9; j_gene: TRBJ1-5; CDR3aa: ASSVAGGVEQPQH
v_gene: TRBV11-2; j_gene: TRBJ2-7; CDR3aa: ASSLDMAGGREQY
v_gene: TRBV29-1; j_gene: TRBJ2-2; CDR3aa: SALTGAAGELF
v_gene: TRBV7-2; j_gene: TRBJ2-7; CDR3aa: ASSSSGMSSYEQY
v_gene: TRBV7-2; j_gene: TRBJ1-3; CDR3aa: ASSPVVVSGNTIY
v_gene: TRBV6-6; j_gene: TRBJ2-3; CDR3aa: ASSYSKTGADTQY
v_gene: TRBV7-9; j_gene: TRBJ2-7; CDR3aa: ASRPGTSYSYEQY
v_gene: TRBV5-4; j_gene: TRBJ2-1; CDR3aa: ASSYGSRTSGRRNEQF
v_gene: TRBV10-3; j_gene: TRBJ1-1; CDR3aa: AISDVIGTFSTEAF
v_gene: TRBV11-2; j_gene: TRBJ1-2; CDR3aa: ASSSRAADGYT
v_gene: TRBV14; j_gene: TRBJ1-1; CDR3aa: ASSQVVLRGTAF
v_gene: TRBV5-1; j_gene: TRBJ1-1; CDR3aa: ASSLVSGNTEAF
v_gene: TRBV2; j_gene: TRBJ1-5; CDR3aa: ASSGGQGSANQPQH
v_gene: TRBV7-8; j_gene: TRBJ1-4; CDR3aa: ASSPTRTGRSRTSSPNEKLF
v_gene: TRBV18; j_gene: TRBJ2-2; CDR3aa: ASSPLRIERTLGTGELF
v_gene: TRBV7-3; j_gene: TRBJ1-1; CDR3aa: ASSLRGRSDEAF
v_gene: TRBV11-3; j_gene: TRBJ2-5; CDR3aa: ASSSRTGGSETQY
v_gene: TRBV4-3; j_gene: TRBJ2-1; CDR3aa: ASSQGLAGVFAEQF
v_gene: TRBV4-1; j_gene: TRBJ1-1; CDR3aa: ASSQVPDRDAEAF
v_gene: TRBV7-9; j_gene: TRBJ2-1; CDR3aa: ASSPGLAVRLEQF
v_gene: TRBV7-2; j_gene: TRBJ2-7; CDR3aa: ASSLDRGEQY
v_gene: TRBV5-6; j_gene: TRBJ2-5; CDR3aa: ASSTVATEETQY
v_gene: TRBV10-3; j_gene: TRBJ2-1; CDR3aa: AIRLLATGEQF
v_gene: TRBV19; j_gene: TRBJ2-1; CDR3aa: ASSSARTPYNEQF
v_gene: TRBV28; j_gene: TRBJ2-3; CDR3aa: ASSSTGSGTDTQY
v_gene: TRBV18; j_gene: TRBJ1-3; CDR3aa: ASSPGRTPGGNTIY
v_gene: TRBV11-3; j_gene: TRBJ2-7; CDR3aa: ASSSHYEQY
v_gene: TRBV29-1; j_gene: TRBJ2-7; CDR3aa: SALGGTAAAEQY
v_gene: TRBV6-6; j_gene: TRBJ2-7; CDR3aa: ASSWGLAGSYEQY
v_gene: TRBV12-5; j_gene: TRBJ2-5; CDR3aa: ASGKTGETQY
v_gene: TRBV4-2; j_gene: TRBJ1-5; CDR3aa: ASSQETPDQPQH